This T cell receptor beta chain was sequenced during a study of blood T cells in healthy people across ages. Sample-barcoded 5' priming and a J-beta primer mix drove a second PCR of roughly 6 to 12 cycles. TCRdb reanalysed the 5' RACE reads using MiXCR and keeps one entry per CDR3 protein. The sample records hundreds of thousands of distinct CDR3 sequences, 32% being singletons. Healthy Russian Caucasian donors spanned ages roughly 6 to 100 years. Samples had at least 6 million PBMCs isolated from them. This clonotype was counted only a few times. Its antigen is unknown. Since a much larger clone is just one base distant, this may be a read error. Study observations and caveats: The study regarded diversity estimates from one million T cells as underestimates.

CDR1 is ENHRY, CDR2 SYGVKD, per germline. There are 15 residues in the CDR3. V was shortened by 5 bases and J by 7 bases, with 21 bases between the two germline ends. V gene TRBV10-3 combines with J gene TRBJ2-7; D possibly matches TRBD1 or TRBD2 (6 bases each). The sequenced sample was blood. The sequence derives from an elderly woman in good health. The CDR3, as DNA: TGTGCCATCAGTAGTATTGGGGGGCCGTCTCAGGAGCAGTACTTC. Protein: CAISSIGGPSQEQYF.